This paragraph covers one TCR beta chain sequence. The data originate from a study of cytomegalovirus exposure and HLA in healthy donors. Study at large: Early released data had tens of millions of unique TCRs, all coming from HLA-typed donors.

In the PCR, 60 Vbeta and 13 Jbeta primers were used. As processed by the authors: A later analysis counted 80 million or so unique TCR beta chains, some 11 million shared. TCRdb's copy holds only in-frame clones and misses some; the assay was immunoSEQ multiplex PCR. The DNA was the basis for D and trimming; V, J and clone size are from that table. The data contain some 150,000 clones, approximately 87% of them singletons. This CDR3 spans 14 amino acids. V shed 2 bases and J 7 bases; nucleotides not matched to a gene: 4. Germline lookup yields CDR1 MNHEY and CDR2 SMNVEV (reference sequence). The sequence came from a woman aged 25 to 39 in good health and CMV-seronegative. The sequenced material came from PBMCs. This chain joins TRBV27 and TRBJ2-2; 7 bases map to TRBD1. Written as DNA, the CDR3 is TGTGCCAGCAGTTTAAGGGGGCGCGTCGGGGAGCTGTTTTTT. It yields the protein CASSLRGRVGELFF.